This TCR beta chain was found in a study of graft-versus-host responses after intestinal transplantation. Study-level results: Where graft-donor T cell macrochimerism was present, patients had high graft-versus-host to host-versus-graft clonal ratios in allografts.

The data were produced by immunoSEQ multiplex PCR, yet TCRdb's version contains in-frame clones alone and is incomplete. Counted here are around 29,000 clones, nearly 90% occurring once; the ten biggest clones make up about 9.9%. The CDR3 loop spans 14 amino acids. V dropped 1 base and J dropped 8; count of bases not matched to a gene: 4. Germline lookup yields CDR1 SEHNR and CDR2 FQNEAQ (reference sequence). About this clone itself: Its antigen is not identified.

The chain has TRBV7-9 and TRBJ2-1; 8 nucleotides line up with TRBD2. This receptor was identified in a human patient who received an intestinal transplant, so some T cells may come from the graft donor. The sample in question was PBMCs, obtained around 430 days after intestinal transplantation. In nucleotides, the CDR3 is TGTGCCAGCAGCTTAGTCGGGGGGGCCGATGAGCAGTTCTTC. Its translation is CASSLVGGADEQFF.